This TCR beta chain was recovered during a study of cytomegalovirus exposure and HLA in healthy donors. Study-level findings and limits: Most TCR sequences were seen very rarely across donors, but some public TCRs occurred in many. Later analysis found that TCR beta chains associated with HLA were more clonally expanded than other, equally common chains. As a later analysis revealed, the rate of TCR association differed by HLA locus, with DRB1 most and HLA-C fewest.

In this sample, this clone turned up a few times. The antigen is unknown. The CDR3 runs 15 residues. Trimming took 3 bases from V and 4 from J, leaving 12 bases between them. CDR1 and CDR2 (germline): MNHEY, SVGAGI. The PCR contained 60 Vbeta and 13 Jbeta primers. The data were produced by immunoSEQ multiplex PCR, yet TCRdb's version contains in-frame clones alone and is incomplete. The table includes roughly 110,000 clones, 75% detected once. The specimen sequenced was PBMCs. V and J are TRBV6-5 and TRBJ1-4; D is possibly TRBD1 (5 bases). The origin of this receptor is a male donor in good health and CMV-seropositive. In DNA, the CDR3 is TGTGCCAGCAGTTATTCTTGGGACTATAATGAAAAACTGTTTTTT. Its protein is CASSYSWDYNEKLFF.